The 20 T cell receptor beta chains given below trace back to one sample, sequenced in a study of blood T cell repertoires in COVID-19. Profiling relied on immunoSEQ multiplex PCR, and the TCRdb table lists in-frame clones only, not all of them. The sample lists more than 80,000 clones; roughly four fifths were seen once. Sequencing was done on a sample of peripheral blood. Receptor source: a man over 45 with active or convalescent COVID-19.

The genes are TRBV25-1 and TRBJ2-1, with a weak D call TRBD1 (6 bases). The ends were cut back, 6 bases at V and 5 bases at J, with 17 bases in the middle. Germline V gene lookup returns CDR1 MGHDK and CDR2 SYGVNS. This CDR3 is built from 15 residues. CDR3 coding DNA: TGTGCCAGCAGCGACGGGACACGAGGTGACAATGAGCAGTTCTTC. Protein sequence: CASSDGTRGDNEQFF.

This chain joins TRBV4-3 and TRBJ2-5; 7 nucleotides align to TRBD2. The CDR3 spans 15 residues. Germline assignment: CDR1 LGHNA and CDR2 YSLEER. V was pared by 0 bases and J by 6 bases, with 7 bases of the junction left unmatched. For the CDR3, the DNA is TGCGCCAGCAGCCAAGAAGGAGCGGGGTTAAAGACCCAGTACTTC. Protein product: CASSQEGAGLKTQYF.

The rearrangement uses TRBV2 and TRBJ2-6, with a tentative D call TRBD1 (6 bases). This CDR3 has 16 amino acids. Trimming took 5 bases from V and 2 from J, leaving 13 bases between them. Germline V CDR1 and CDR2: SNHLY, FYNNEI. CDR3 in DNA: TGTGCCAGCAGTCTAACACAGGGTGCTGGGGCCAACGTCCTGACTTTC. Its protein is CASSLTQGAGANVLTF.

J is TRBJ2-1 and V is TRBV10-3, with D possibly TRBD2 on 6 matching bases. The germline CDR1 and CDR2 sequences are ENHRY and SYGVKD. The CDR3 contains 12 residues. Trimming removed 0 bases at V and 9 bases at J, with 6 bases between. The CDR3 DNA follows: TGTGCCATCAGTGAGTCGGAGGGTGAGCAGTTCTTC. Its protein product is CAISESEGEQFF.

The CDR3 here is CAIPRDRGKRTEAFF. CDR3 in DNA: TGTGCCATCCCCCGGGACAGGGGAAAGAGAACTGAAGCTTTCTTT. This chain links TRBV14 with TRBJ1-1; the match to TRBD1 covers 10 bases. This CDR3 comprises 15 residues. CDR1 is SGHDN and CDR2 is FVKESK in the germline V gene. The junction had 13 bases not matched to a gene; V was cut back by 10 bases and J by 5 bases.

The chain has TRBV7-9 and TRBJ2-2, with D unclear. The CDR3 is 12 residues long. Between the trimmed V and J ends, which lost 1 base and 7 bases, there was a span of 4 bases. CDR1 is SEHNR, CDR2 FQNEAQ, per germline (reference sequence). The CDR3 region is CASSLGVGELFF. In nucleotides, the CDR3 is TGTGCCAGCAGCTTAGGCGTCGGGGAGCTGTTTTTT.

This chain joins TRBV5-5 and TRBJ1-6; TRBD1 is a possible D gene (5 bases). CDR1 is SGHKS, CDR2 YYEKEE, per germline (reference sequence). The length of the CDR3 is 14 residues. V was pared by 1 base and J by 7 bases, with 9 bases between. CDR3 amino acids: CASSLPAGNSPLHF. Written as DNA, the CDR3 is TGTGCCAGCAGCTTGCCAGCAGGGAATTCACCCCTCCACTTT.

The chain employs TRBV15 and TRBJ1-4, with 7 bases identical to TRBD1. The germline CDR1 and CDR2 sequences are LNHNV and YYDKDF (reference sequence). This CDR3 contains 17 residues. J lost 4 bases, V lost 1 base, and 9 bases had no gene match. The CDR3 region is CATSRGVWTGDNEKLFF. In DNA, the CDR3 is TGTGCCACCAGCAGAGGGGTATGGACAGGAGATAATGAAAAACTGTTTTTT.

The chain has TRBV29-1 and TRBJ1-2; 9 bases fit TRBD1. CDR3 size: 11 residues. CDR1 is SQVTM, CDR2 ANQGSEA, per germline. Germline trimming cut 5 bases from V and 8 bases from J; bases unmatched to any gene: 3. CDR3 nucleotides: TGCAGCGTTTTCGGACAGGGGGGCTACACCTTC. This gives the protein CSVFGQGGYTF.

This chain uses TRBV24-1 with TRBJ2-1; 11 bases match TRBD1. Per germline, CDR1 KGHDR and CDR2 SFDVKD. The CDR3 length is 14 residues. V gave up 4 bases and J gave up 9 bases; unmatched junction bases: 4. The CDR3 sequence: CATSDSGQGGEQFF. In DNA, the CDR3 is TGTGCCACCAGTGACTCGGGACAGGGGGGTGAGCAGTTCTTC.

The V gene is TRBV6-5, the J gene TRBJ2-3; 7 bases align to TRBD1. This CDR3 has 14 amino acids. CDR1 is MNHEY, CDR2 SVGAGI, per germline. The J segment lost 4 bases and the V segment lost 8 bases, leaving 9 bases of the junction unmatched. CDR3 sequence reads: CASLRGQGADTQYF. As DNA, the CDR3 is TGTGCCAGCCTCCGAGGGCAGGGGGCAGATACGCAGTATTTT.

The chain combines TRBV11-2 with TRBJ2-7; 10 positions match TRBD2. The junction had 3 bases not matched to a gene; V was cut back by 4 bases and J by 0 bases. CDR3 length equals 15 residues. Germline assignment: CDR1 SGHAT and CDR2 FQNNGV. The CDR3 DNA reads as TGTGCCAGCAGCTATAGCGGGGGGAGCTCCTACGAGCAGTACTTC. Its translation is CASSYSGGSSYEQYF.

V gene TRBV7-9 combines with J gene TRBJ2-2, with 9 bases lining up with TRBD2. This CDR3 is 14 amino acids long. Germline-derived CDR1 and CDR2 are SEHNR and FQNEAQ (reference sequence). With V trimmed by 7 bases and J by 1 base, 1 base remained unmatched. CDR3 nucleotide sequence: TGTGCCAGCACACTAGCGGGGAACACCGGGGAGCTGTTTTTT. This sequence encodes CASTLAGNTGELFF. Using reference TRBV7-9 and TRBJ2-2 for the parts outside the CDR3, the full variable domain is DTGVSQNPRHKITKRGQNVTFRCDPISEHNRLYWYRQTLGQGPEFLTYFQNEAQLEKSRLLSDRFSAERPKGSFSTLEIQRTEQGDSAMYLCASTLAGNTGELFFGEGSRLTVL.

J is TRBJ1-6 and V is TRBV5-4; TRBD1 matches at 9 bases. Germline V gives CDR1 SGHNT, CDR2 YYREEE (reference sequence). This CDR3 region has 15 residues. J was trimmed by 7 bases and V by 2 bases; bases with no gene match: 4. The CDR3 coding sequence is TGTGCCAGCAGCTTTGGGACAGGGATGAATTCACCCCTCCACTTT. Translating gives CASSFGTGMNSPLHF.

This rearrangement joins TRBV9 to TRBJ1-1; tentative D call: TRBD1 (5 bases). There are 11 residues in the CDR3. The germline V and J ends were trimmed by 9 bases and 5 bases, with 11 bases remaining between them. Per germline, CDR1 SGDLS and CDR2 YYNGEE. The DNA of the CDR3 is TGTGCCACCGGGGGGGGAACTGAAGCTTTCTTT. It encodes CATGGGTEAFF.

The rearrangement links TRBV28 to TRBJ2-7; the match to TRBD1 covers 11 bases. CDR1 is MDHEN and CDR2 is SYDVKM in the germline V gene. The CDR3 contains 14 residues. Trimming cost V 5 bases and J 3 bases; bases outside gene matches: 3. CDR3 nucleotide sequence: TGTGCCAGCAGTGGACAGGGGGCAGGCTACGAGCAGTACGTC. This codes for CASSGQGAGYEQYV.

The V gene is TRBV4-1, the J gene TRBJ2-7; possible D gene TRBD1, 6 bases. CDR1 MGHRA and CDR2 YSYEKL come from the germline V gene. The V end lost 5 bases, the J end lost 3 bases, and 14 bases lay between the germline ends. The CDR3 has 14 amino acids. The CDR3 DNA reads as TGCGCCAGCAGCTCCTCCGCCAGGGGCTACGAGCAGTACTTC. This sequence encodes CASSSSARGYEQYF.

The J gene is TRBJ2-1, the V gene TRBV9, with D possibly matching TRBD2 (6 bases). V dropped 4 bases and J dropped 10 bases, with 18 bases sitting between them. The CDR3 spans 14 residues. Germline assignment: CDR1 SGDLS and CDR2 YYNGEE. The chain's CDR3 is CASSRDNTSPEQFF. The CDR3 DNA reads TGTGCCAGCAGCAGAGATAACACTAGCCCCGAGCAGTTCTTC.

The J gene is TRBJ2-1, the V gene TRBV9; 12 nucleotides match TRBD2. Germline V gene sequence: CDR1 SGDLS, CDR2 YYNGEE. V gave up 5 bases and J gave up 5 bases; unmatched junction bases: 2. This CDR3 is built from 14 residues. CDR3 region: CASSRLAGDNEQFF. The CDR3 nucleotides read TGTGCCAGCAGTAGACTAGCGGGGGACAATGAGCAGTTCTTC.

The chain recombines TRBV10-1 with TRBJ2-2; TRBD1 might be the D (6 bases). Trimming took off 4 bases at V and 4 bases at J, with 16 bases between the two ends. CDR1 and CDR2 from the germline V gene are WNHNN and SYGVQD (reference sequence). The CDR3 sequence is 16 residues long. The CDR3 protein is CASSGGDKRTTGELFF. For the CDR3, the DNA is TGCGCCAGCAGTGGTGGGGACAAAAGGACCACCGGGGAGCTGTTTTTT.